This T cell receptor (beta chain) comes out of a study of T cell repertoires in cytomegalovirus infection. At the level of the study: Matching HLA type, along with CMV infection, was indicated by public TCR beta signatures. Study-level findings and limits: There were HLA-C-restricted CMV-specific TCR beta clonotypes dominating the ex vivo response. Summed frequency of public TCR beta families distinguished CMV carriers with the relevant HLA.

TCRdb used MiXCR to reprocess the reads, holding one entry per CDR3 protein. The sample lists 85,000 to 120,000 distinct CDR3 sequences; about 15% were seen once. CDR3 size: 14 residues. Germline V gene data show CDR1 as SGHTA and CDR2 as FQGNSA. V lost 1 base, J lost 7 bases, and 13 bases lay in between. This clonotype has a count of ten or more. Its antigen is unknown. The sequence came from a human donor in good health (CMV status not recorded). Some clones in this sample may be carry-over from other donors' samples. The chain links TRBV7-2 to TRBJ2-5; D uncertain. Sequencing was done on a sample of PBMCs. CDR3 sequence: CASSLDGPTGTQYF. The CDR3 DNA reads as TGTGCCAGCAGCTTAGATGGGCCAACCGGGACCCAGTACTTC.